A selection of T cell receptor beta chains follows, all from one sample in a study of T-cell reconstitution after alpha-beta-depleted transplantation in children. MiXCR, applied by TCRdb to the PCR reads, yields one record per CDR3 protein. In the table there are about 400,000 distinct CDR3 sequences, around 15% of which are singletons. The source material was PBMCs, mostly from graft donor cells, sampled 360 days after TCRalphabeta/CD19-depleted stem cell transplant. Receptor source: a boy under two years old who had a stem cell transplant for Wiskott-Aldrich syndrome, so the T cells may come from the graft donor. Both conserved end residues are trimmed from each CDR3. Only part of the rows carry a size: once, few, many, or a class if the clone is expanded.

clone_size,j_call,v_call,cdr3_aa
-,TRBJ2-7,TRBV7-2,ASSSGPRGTYEQY
-,TRBJ2-7,TRBV4-1,ASSHPGQADYEQY
-,TRBJ1-2,TRBV11-2,ASSERDSGLRRYGYT
few,TRBJ2-1,TRBV4-2,ASRLPYGAVNAPGSYNEQF
-,TRBJ2-2,TRBV24-1,ATSDYGAGELF
-,TRBJ2-7,TRBV20-1,SARPTSGLTYEQY
-,TRBJ2-3,TRBV5-1,ASSLERDSSGDTQY
many,TRBJ2-3,TRBV5-1,ASSLFSGFTDTQY
few,TRBJ1-4,TRBV2,ASGWITTNEKLF
few,TRBJ2-2,TRBV4-3,ASSQPTSGNTGELF
few,TRBJ2-7,TRBV20-1,SARTGIEYEQY
-,TRBJ2-1,TRBV20-1,SARVRTSERYNEQF
few,TRBJ2-7,TRBV7-9,ASSFLGPYEQY
few,TRBJ2-6,TRBV12-3/TRBV12-4,ASSTRTGYRTGANVLT
many,TRBJ2-7,TRBV20-1,SARDRGQLFSYEQY
-,TRBJ2-2,TRBV24-1,ATSAYPGELF
few,TRBJ2-7,TRBV25-1,ASSEVSEQY
many,TRBJ2-1,TRBV7-8,ASSLEGGPYNEQF
-,TRBJ2-1,TRBV7-8,ASSLEQGQGKYNEQF
-,TRBJ2-7,TRBV6-4,ASSDSAELSSGGDYEQY
-,TRBJ2-1,TRBV20-1,SARKGVGYNEQF
-,TRBJ2-5,TRBV5-1,ASSPHGGETQY
-,TRBJ2-1,TRBV24-1,ATSDNARGKSYNEQF
-,TRBJ2-1,TRBV4-3,ASSQVVAGRSSYNEQF
-,TRBJ2-2,TRBV5-1,ASSLDRGRRTGELF
few,TRBJ2-6,TRBV4-1,ASSQAPWTGLGANVLT